This T cell receptor beta chain was captured in a study of blood T cell repertoires in COVID-19. In the study overall: Sites across the United States, Italy and Spain contributed samples from acute and convalescent COVID-19.

Authors' processing steps: Quantification of nucleated cells was approximated via reference gene primer amplification. Here immunoSEQ multiplex PCR was the method, and the copy in TCRdb shows in-frame clones only, minus some. V and J calls plus clone size are reproduced from that table; the DNA served to infer D and trimming. The sample records 55,000 to 85,000 clones, 70% to 80% being singletons. This clone was detected only once. Material for sequencing was peripheral blood. The TCR sequence derives from a man in his sixties with active or convalescent COVID-19.

The CDR3 DNA follows: TGCGCCAGTTCAGGATCCTCCTATAATTCACCCCTCCACTTT. Amino acids: CASSGSSYNSPLHF. The gene calls are TRBV10-1 and TRBJ1-6; D uncertain. Trimming removed 9 bases at V and 0 bases at J, with 9 bases between. The germline V gene encodes CDR1 WNHNN and CDR2 SYGVQD (reference sequence). CDR3 length equals 14 residues.